These 13 T cell receptor beta chains came from one sample sequenced in a study of beta chain features in type 1 diabetes. The whole isolated RNA underwent reverse transcription, so sequencing captured expressed TCRB transcripts. Some clones are missing from TCRdb's copy, which holds only in-frame ones; the method was immunoSEQ multiplex PCR. Of a few hundred thousand clones in the sample, 14% to 15% are singletons; the top ten hold roughly 0.015%. Antigens of these TCRs are unknown. Study-level points and caveats: Within each of all four CD4+ subsets, Type 1 diabetes patients had TCRB CDR3s that were moderately but significantly shorter.

The specimen sequenced was naive CD4+ T cells from blood. Source of these receptors: a man in his late teens or twenties with type 1 diabetes.

V gene TRBV28 combines with J gene TRBJ2-5; maybe TRBD2 (6 bases). CDR1 and CDR2 from the germline V gene are MDHEN and SYDVKM. The CDR3 runs to 14 residues. Trimming pared 4 bases from V and 1 base from J, leaving 10 bases between. The CDR3 bases are TGTGCCAGCAGTTACCGGCGGGGCCAAGAGACCCAGTACTTC. Its translation: CASSYRRGQETQYF.

This clone has only a few counts. CDR3 nucleotides: TGTGCCAGCTCACCGCGGGTGCAGGCCCCCGGGGGGACCCAGTACTTC. Its protein product is CASSPRVQAPGGTQYF. The V call is TRBV18, the J call TRBJ2-5; possibly TRBD2 for D (6 bases). Germline V gene sequence: CDR1 KGHSH, CDR2 LQKENI. V was shortened by 3 bases and J by 7 bases, with 21 bases between the two germline ends. The CDR3 contains 16 residues.

This chain uses TRBV4-1 with TRBJ2-5; D unresolved. The CDR3 sequence is 14 residues long. The V gene's germline CDR1 is MGHRA and CDR2 YSYEKL. With 1 base removed from V and 5 bases from J, the gap between germline ends came to 11 bases. The CDR3 is CASSQGVGPETQYF. CDR3 coding DNA: TGCGCCAGCAGCCAAGGGGTTGGGCCGGAGACCCAGTACTTC.

This clone was detected a few times. The CDR3 bases are TGTGCCAGCAGCTTGGGACAGAGAAACACTGAAGCTTTCTTT. Its protein product is CASSLGQRNTEAFF. The chain employs TRBV5-4 and TRBJ1-1, with D perhaps matching TRBD1 (5 bases). The germline CDR1 and CDR2 sequences are SGHNT and YYREEE (reference sequence). V was clipped by 0 bases and J by 2 bases, with 8 bases between them. The CDR3 is made up of 14 amino acids.

CDR3 sequence (DNA): TGCAGCGTTGCCCTTCTTCTAAGGGGGCCGGAGACCCAGTACTTC. Translation: CSVALLLRGPETQYF. The chain recombines TRBV29-1 with TRBJ2-5; 7 bases are a match to TRBD1. J lost 5 bases, V lost 4 bases, and 13 bases had no gene match. CDR1 and CDR2 (germline): SQVTM, ANQGSEA. This CDR3 spans 15 amino acids. Full variable domain (outside the CDR3, taken from reference TRBV29-1 and TRBJ2-5): SAVISQKPSRDICQRGTSLTIQCQVDSQVTMMFWYRQQPGQSLTLIATANQGSEATYESGFVIDKFPISRPNLTFSTLTVSNMSPEDSSIYLCSVALLLRGPETQYFGPGTRLLVL.

This clone was seen a handful of times. This rearrangement joins TRBV18 to TRBJ2-7; possible D gene TRBD1, 6 bases. This CDR3 region has 14 residues. The germline CDR1 and CDR2 sequences are KGHSH and LQKENI. V lost 6 bases, J lost 3 bases, and 15 bases lay in between. In DNA form, the CDR3 reads TGTGCCAGCTCCGCAGGCAGGGGAGACTACGAGCAGTACTTC. It encodes CASSAGRGDYEQYF.

This clone came up a few times. The V call is TRBV7-2, the J call TRBJ1-1; 8 nucleotides align to TRBD1. CDR1 and CDR2 from the germline V gene are SGHTA and FQGNSA. The V and J ends lost 6 bases and 0 bases, in that order; junction bases with no gene match: 12. CDR3 length equals 17 residues. CDR3 bases: TGTGCCAGCAGTTACGGGGACAGGAGGGTAATGAACACTGAAGCTTTCTTT. This translates into CASSYGDRRVMNTEAFF.

This clone turned up a few times. This chain connects TRBV30 to TRBJ1-5; perhaps TRBD1 as D (5 bases). Germline lookup yields CDR1 GTSNPN and CDR2 SVGIG (reference sequence). This CDR3 comprises 17 residues. V was shortened by 2 bases and J by 7 bases, with 24 bases between the two germline ends. CDR3 sequence reads: CAWSTTSLGRGGQPQHF. CDR3 bases: TGTGCCTGGAGTACAACCTCTCTGGGGAGGGGTGGACAGCCCCAGCATTTT.

This clone was counted only a few times. V is TRBV4-1 and J is TRBJ2-1; TRBD1 is a possible D gene (6 bases). The CDR3 spans 16 residues. V was shortened by 4 bases and J by 3 bases, with 16 bases between the two germline ends. CDR1 and CDR2 (germline): MGHRA, YSYEKL. CDR3 sequence: CASSLTGFTGYNEQFF. The CDR3 DNA sequence: TGCGCCAGCAGCCTAACAGGGTTCACGGGCTACAATGAGCAGTTCTTC.

This clone was seen a few times. J is TRBJ1-5 and V is TRBV28; D gene ambiguous. The germline V gene encodes CDR1 MDHEN and CDR2 SYDVKM. CDR3 length equals 15 residues. The V gene lost 7 bases and the J gene lost 4 bases, with 17 bases spanning the gap. The CDR3 region is CASNPRGGGNQPQHF. CDR3 bases: TGTGCCAGCAATCCACGGGGTGGCGGAAATCAGCCCCAGCATTTT.

J is TRBJ2-5 and V is TRBV7-2, with D perhaps matching TRBD1 (5 bases). The germline V gene has CDR1 SGHTA and CDR2 FQGNSA. The CDR3 consists of 14 residues. The germline V and J ends were trimmed by 5 bases and 2 bases, with 12 bases remaining between them. The CDR3 here is CASSQSRAQETQYF. The CDR3 nucleotides are TGTGCCAGCAGCCAATCCAGGGCTCAAGAGACCCAGTACTTC.

This clone was detected only a few times. This chain uses TRBV7-2 with TRBJ1-1; D remains unclear. The CDR3 extends over 16 amino acids. With 3 bases removed from V and 5 bases from J, the gap between germline ends came to 19 bases. Germline V gene data show CDR1 as SGHTA and CDR2 as FQGNSA. CDR3 sequence reads: CASSFDSTRSWTEAFF. In DNA, the CDR3 is TGTGCCAGCAGCTTTGACTCCACTCGATCGTGGACTGAAGCTTTCTTT.

In its sample, this clone was seen a few times. This sequence joins TRBV14 and TRBJ2-1, with TRBD2 identical over 11 bases. This CDR3 comprises 15 residues. Germline-derived CDR1 and CDR2 are SGHDN and FVKESK. V was clipped by 4 bases and J by 3 bases; unmatched bases: 2. The CDR3 nucleotides read TGTGCCAGCAGCCCAACTAGCGGGGGCTACAATGAGCAGTTCTTC. The encoded protein is CASSPTSGGYNEQFF.